This T cell receptor beta chain emerged from a study of blood T cells in healthy people across ages (dated by TCRdb to 2015 to 2017). With regard to the full study: In model experiments, template switching captured roughly one uniquely barcoded TCR beta cDNA molecule for every two T cells. For two donors (one aged 18 to 29 and one aged 80 or older), the study analyzed two additional independent replicas of 1 million unique cDNA reads from the same blood draw. Donors were grouped into four age groups: young (average 16 years), middle-aged (less than 40), aged (62) and long-lived (around 82). To avoid experimental bias, donors of different ages were randomly spread across the sequencing lanes. To track age-related changes in TCR beta repertoire diversity, the study relied on deep sequencing normalized with unique cDNA molecular identifiers. What the authors observed across the whole study: Estimates of total diversity based on one million sequenced T cells were considered lower bounds and underestimates. The CMV infection status of donors was not known, potentially confounding age-related changes in expanded clonotypes. Observed TCR beta diversity per million T cells fell roughly linearly with age, and a significant reduction was already apparent by age around 36. There was a strong correlation between observed TCR beta diversity and the percentage of naive T cells measured by flow cytometry. Compared with the aged group, the long-lived group had more naive CD4+ T cells, fewer expanded clones and increased TCR diversity, suggesting age selection. Because profiling used bulk unsorted PBMCs, naive and antigen-experienced compartments could not be compared conclusively.

The CDR3 spans 14 residues, from the cysteine through the phenylalanine. Solely the CDR3 DNA is kept, with 42 bases framed from the first base. Trimming removed 6 bases from V and 6 bases from J; the gene matches leave 4 bases unexplained. CDR1 and CDR2 were assigned from the germline V gene as ENHRY and SYGVKD. The 40 or so donors, aged about 6 to 95 years, were systemically healthy Caucasian individuals from Russia. Ten milliliters of peripheral blood were drawn from each donor into EDTA-treated Vacutainer tubes. PBMCs were isolated by Ficoll-Paque density-gradient centrifugation, with at least 7 million obtained per sample. Trizol reagent was used to extract total RNA from the PBMCs, yielding at least 5.5 micrograms per sample. For every donor, an aliquot of PBMCs went through flow cytometry to measure the percentages of naive CD45RAhigh/CD27high T cells. The sample holds a few counts of this clonotype. Its antigen is currently not known. The record has no base qualities; no much larger clone is one base away.

The library was made by 5' RACE. Instrument on record: Illumina HiSeq 2500. A second 7 to 11 cycle PCR used a sample-barcoded 5' primer and a J-beta primer mix. A unique molecular identifier was introduced onto each TCR beta cDNA molecule by a template-switch 5' adaptor carrying 12 random nucleotides. Each sample yielded at least 3 million CDR3-containing paired-end reads. All of the RNA was converted into first-strand cDNA using the Mint cDNA synthesis kit, with a TRBC-specific oligonucleotide serving as the primer. All cDNA was treated with uracil-DNA glycosylase and then went through a first 18-cycle PCR with the universal primers M1SS and BC2_uni_R. The authors' pipeline ran thus. Normalization of each sample was performed by random selection of 1 million high-quality reads, each carrying a distinct molecular identifier. Instead of being binned into consensus sequences, reads with shared molecular identifiers were discarded. MiTCR, set to a Q25 quality threshold and the strictest error-elimination algorithm, was used for CDR3 identification, clonotype clustering and error correction. A nonparametric unseen species model with Euler transformation was used to estimate a lower bound on total TCR beta diversity. The public reads were run again by TCRdb, first through fastp at Q25 and then through MiXCR, and only productive beta chains were kept. Rows with a matching CDR3 protein are joined into one entry that keeps the most common DNA and genes. The V and J calls and clone size are TCRdb's, not the authors'. The sample records some 640,000 distinct CDR3 sequences, about half of which are singletons. Around a third of the sample rests with the top ten.

The TCR originated in a woman in her sixties or seventies in good health. The sequenced material came from blood. The chain was built from TRBV10-3 and TRBJ2-7; 14 bases in between match TRBD2. DNA sequence: TGTGCCATCAGGCCGGGACTAGCGGGAGTCGAGCAGTACTTC. It translates as CAIRPGLAGVEQYF.